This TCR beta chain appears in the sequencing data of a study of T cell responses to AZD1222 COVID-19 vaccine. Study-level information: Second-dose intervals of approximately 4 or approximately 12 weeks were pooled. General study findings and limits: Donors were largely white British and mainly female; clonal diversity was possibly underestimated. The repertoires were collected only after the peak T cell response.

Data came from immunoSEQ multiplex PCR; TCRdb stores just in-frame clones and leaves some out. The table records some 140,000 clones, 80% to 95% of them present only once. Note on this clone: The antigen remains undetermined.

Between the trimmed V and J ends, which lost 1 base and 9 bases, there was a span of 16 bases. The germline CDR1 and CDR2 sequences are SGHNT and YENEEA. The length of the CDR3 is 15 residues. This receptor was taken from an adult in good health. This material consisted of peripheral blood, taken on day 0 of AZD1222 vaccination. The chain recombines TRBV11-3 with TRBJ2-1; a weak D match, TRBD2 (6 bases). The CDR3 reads CASSLGQSGVFEQFF. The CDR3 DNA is TGTGCCAGCAGCTTAGGGCAGTCGGGAGTTTTTGAGCAGTTCTTC.